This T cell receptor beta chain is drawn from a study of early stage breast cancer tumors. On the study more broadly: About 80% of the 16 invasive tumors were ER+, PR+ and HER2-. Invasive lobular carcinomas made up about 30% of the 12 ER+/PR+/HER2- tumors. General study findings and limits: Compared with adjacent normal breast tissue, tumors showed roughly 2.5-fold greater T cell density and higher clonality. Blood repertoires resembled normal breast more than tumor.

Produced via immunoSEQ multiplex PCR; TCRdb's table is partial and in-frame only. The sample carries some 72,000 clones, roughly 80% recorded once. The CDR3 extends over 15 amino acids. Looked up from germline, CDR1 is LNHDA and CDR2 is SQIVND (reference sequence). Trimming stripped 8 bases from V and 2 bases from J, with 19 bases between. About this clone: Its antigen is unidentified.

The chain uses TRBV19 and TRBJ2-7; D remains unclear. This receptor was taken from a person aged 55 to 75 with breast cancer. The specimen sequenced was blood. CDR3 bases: TGTGCCAGTCAAAGTACAGAGATAATAGCCTACGAGCAGTACTTC. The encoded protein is CASQSTEIIAYEQYF.